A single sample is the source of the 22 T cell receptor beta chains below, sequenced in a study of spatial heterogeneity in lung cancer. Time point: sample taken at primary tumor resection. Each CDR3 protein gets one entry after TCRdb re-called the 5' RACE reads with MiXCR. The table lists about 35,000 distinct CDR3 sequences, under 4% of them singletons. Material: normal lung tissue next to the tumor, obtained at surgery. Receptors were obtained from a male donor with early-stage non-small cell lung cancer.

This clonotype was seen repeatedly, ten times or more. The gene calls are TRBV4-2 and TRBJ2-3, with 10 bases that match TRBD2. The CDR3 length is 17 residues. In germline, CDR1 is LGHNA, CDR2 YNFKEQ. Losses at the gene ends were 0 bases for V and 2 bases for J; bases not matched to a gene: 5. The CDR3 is CASSQDLAGGPTDTQYF. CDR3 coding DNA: TGTGCCAGCAGCCAAGATTTAGCGGGGGGCCCCACAGATACGCAGTATTTT.

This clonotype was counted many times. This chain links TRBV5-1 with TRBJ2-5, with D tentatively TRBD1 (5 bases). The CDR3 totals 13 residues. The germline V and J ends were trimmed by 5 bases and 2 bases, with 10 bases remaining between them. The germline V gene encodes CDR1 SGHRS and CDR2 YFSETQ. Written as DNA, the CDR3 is TGCGCCAGCAGTCAAGGGGATCAAGAGACCCAGTACTTC. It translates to CASSQGDQETQYF.

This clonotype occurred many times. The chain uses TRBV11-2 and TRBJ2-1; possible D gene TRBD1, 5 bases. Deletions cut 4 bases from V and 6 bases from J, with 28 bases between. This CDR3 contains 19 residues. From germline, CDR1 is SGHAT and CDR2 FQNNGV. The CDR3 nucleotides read TGTGCCAGCAGCTCCCCCACGGAAGGGGTCACACGAAGGGGCAATGAGCAGTTCTTC. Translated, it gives CASSSPTEGVTRRGNEQFF.

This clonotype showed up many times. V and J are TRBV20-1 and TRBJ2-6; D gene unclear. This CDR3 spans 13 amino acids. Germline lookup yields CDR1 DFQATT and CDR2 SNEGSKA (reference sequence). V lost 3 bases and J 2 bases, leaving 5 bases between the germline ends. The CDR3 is CSASRTGANVLTF. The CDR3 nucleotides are TGCAGTGCTAGCCGGACTGGGGCCAACGTCCTGACTTTC.

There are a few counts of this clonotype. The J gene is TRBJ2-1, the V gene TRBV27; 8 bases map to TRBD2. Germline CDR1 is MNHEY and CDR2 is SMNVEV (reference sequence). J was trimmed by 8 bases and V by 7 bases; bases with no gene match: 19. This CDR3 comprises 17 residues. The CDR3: CASIPNGQREIVHEQFF. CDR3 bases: TGTGCCAGCATCCCCAACGGTCAGCGGGAGATTGTCCATGAGCAGTTCTTC.

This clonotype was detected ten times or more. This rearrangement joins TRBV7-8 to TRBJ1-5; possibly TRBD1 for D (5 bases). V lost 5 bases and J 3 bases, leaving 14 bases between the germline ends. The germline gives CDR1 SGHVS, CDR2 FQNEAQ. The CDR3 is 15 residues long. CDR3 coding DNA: TGTGCCAGCAGCCCCGGGGCCAGCCACAATCAGCCCCAGCATTTT. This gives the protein CASSPGASHNQPQHF.

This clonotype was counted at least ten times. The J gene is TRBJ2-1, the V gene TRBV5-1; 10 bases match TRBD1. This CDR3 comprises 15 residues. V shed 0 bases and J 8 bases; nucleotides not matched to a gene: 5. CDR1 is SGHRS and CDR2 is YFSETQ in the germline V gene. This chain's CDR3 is CASSLGRQGADEQFF. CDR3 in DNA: TGCGCCAGCAGCTTGGGACGACAGGGGGCGGATGAGCAGTTCTTC.

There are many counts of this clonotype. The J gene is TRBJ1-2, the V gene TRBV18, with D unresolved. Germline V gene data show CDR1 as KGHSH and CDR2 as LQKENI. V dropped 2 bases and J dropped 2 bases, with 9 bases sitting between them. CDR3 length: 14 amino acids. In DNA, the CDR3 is TGTGCCAGCTCACCAGGTCGGCTCAACTATGGCTACACCTTC. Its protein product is CASSPGRLNYGYTF.

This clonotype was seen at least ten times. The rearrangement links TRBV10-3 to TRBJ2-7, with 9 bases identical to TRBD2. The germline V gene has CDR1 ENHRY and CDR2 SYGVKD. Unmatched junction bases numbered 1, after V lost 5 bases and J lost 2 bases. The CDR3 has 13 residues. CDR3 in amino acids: CAISTSGPYEQYF. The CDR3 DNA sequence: TGTGCCATCAGTACTAGCGGGCCCTACGAGCAGTACTTC.

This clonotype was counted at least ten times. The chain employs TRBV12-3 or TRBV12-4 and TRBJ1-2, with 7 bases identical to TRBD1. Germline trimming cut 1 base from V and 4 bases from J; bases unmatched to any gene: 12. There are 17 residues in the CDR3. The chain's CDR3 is CASSLDPIQGSRYGYTF. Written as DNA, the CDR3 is TGTGCCAGCAGTTTAGACCCGATACAGGGGAGCCGCTATGGCTACACCTTC.

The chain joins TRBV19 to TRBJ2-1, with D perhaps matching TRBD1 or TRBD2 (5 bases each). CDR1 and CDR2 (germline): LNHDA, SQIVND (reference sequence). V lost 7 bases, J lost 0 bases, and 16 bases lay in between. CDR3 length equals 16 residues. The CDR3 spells CASIGVDSSSYNEQFF. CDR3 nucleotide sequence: TGTGCCAGTATAGGGGTGGACTCGAGCTCCTACAATGAGCAGTTCTTC.

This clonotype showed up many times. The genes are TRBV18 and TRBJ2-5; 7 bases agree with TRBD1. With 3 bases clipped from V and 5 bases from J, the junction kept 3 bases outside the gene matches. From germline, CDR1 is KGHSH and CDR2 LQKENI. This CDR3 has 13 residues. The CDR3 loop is CASSPGQSETQYF. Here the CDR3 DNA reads TGTGCCAGCTCACCGGGACAGTCGGAGACCCAGTACTTC.

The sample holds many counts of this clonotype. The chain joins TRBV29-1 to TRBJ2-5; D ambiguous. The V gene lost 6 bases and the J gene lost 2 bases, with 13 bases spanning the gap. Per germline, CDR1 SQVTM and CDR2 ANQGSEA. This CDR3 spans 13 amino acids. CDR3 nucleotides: TGCAGCGTGAGGCGGCTAGGGCAAGAGACCCAGTACTTC. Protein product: CSVRRLGQETQYF.

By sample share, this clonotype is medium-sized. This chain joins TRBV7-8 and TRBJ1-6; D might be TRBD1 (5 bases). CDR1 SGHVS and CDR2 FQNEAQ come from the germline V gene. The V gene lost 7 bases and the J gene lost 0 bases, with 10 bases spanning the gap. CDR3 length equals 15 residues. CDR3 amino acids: CASTPGSSYNSPLHF. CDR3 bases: TGTGCCAGCACCCCAGGGAGCTCCTATAATTCACCCCTCCACTTT.

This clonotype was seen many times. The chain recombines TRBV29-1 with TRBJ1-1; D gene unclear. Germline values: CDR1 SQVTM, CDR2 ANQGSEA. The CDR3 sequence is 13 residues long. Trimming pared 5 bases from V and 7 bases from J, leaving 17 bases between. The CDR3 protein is CSVRKAQDGEAFF. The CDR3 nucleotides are TGCAGCGTTAGGAAGGCCCAGGACGGTGAAGCTTTCTTT.

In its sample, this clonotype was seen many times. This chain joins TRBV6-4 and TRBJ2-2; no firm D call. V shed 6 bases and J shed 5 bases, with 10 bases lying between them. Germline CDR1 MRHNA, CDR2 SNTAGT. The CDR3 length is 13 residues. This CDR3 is CASSSMMTGELFF. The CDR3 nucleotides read TGTGCCAGCAGCTCTATGATGACCGGGGAGCTGTTTTTT.

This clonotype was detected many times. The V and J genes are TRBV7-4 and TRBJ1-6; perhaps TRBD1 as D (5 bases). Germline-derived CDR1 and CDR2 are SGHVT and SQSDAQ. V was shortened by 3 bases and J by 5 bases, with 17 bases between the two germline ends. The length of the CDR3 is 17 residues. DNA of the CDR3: TGTGCCAGCAGCTTCGGACATTTGGGGTACAATAATTCACCCCTCCACTTT. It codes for CASSFGHLGYNNSPLHF.

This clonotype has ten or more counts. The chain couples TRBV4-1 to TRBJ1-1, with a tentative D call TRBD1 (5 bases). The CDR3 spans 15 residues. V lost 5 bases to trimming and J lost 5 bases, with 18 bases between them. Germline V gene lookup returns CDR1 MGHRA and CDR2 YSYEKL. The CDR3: CASSYKSGGRTEAFF. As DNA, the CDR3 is TGCGCCAGCAGCTACAAATCCGGGGGACGGACTGAAGCTTTCTTT.

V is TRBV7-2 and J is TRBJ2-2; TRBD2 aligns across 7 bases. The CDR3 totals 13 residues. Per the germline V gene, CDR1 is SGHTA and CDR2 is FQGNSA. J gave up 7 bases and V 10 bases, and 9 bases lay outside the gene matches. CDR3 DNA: TGTGCCACGTCGGGACTACTGGGCGGGGAGCTGTTTTTT. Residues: CATSGLLGGELFF.

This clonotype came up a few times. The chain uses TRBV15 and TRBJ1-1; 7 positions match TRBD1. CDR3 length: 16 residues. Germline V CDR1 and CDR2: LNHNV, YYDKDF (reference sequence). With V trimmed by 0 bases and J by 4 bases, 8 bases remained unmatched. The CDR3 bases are TGTGCCACCAGCAGAGAGACAGGGTTGAGTAGCACTGAAGCTTTCTTT. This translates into CATSRETGLSSTEAFF.

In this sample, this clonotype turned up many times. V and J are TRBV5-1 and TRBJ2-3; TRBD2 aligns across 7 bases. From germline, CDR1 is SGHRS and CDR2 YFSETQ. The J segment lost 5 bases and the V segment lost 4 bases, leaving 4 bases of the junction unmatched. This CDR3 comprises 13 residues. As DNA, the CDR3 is TGCGCCAGCAGCACCCTAGCGGTAGATACGCAGTATTTT. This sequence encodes CASSTLAVDTQYF.

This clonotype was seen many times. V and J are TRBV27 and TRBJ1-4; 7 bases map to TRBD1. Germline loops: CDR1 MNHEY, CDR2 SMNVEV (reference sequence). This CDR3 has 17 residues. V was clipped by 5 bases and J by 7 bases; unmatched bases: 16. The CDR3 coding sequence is TGTGCCAGCAGTCCCAGACCTAAGACAGGGAGGAGTGAAAAACTGTTTTTT. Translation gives CASSPRPKTGRSEKLFF.